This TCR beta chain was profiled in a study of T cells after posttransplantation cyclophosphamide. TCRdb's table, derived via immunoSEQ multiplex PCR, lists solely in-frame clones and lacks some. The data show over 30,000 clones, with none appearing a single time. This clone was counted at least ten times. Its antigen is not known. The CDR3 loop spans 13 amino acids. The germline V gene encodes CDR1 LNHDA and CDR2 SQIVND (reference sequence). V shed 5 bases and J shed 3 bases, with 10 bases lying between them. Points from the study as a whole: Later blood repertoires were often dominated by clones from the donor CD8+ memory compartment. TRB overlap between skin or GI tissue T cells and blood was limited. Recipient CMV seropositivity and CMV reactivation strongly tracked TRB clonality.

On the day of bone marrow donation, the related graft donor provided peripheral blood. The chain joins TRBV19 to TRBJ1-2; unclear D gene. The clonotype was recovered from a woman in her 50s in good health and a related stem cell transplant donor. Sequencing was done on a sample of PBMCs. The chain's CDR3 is CASSPGWYYGYTF. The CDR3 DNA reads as TGTGCCAGTAGTCCGGGGTGGTACTATGGCTACACCTTC.